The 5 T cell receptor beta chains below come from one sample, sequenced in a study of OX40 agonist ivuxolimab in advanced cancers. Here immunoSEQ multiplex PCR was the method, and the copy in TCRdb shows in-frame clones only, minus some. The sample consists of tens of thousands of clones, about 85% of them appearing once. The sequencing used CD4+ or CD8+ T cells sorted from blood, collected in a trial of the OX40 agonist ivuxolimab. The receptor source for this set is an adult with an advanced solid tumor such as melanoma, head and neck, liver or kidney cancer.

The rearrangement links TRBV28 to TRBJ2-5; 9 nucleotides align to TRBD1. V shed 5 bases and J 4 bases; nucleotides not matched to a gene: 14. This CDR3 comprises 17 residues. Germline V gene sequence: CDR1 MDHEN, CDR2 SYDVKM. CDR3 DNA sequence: TGTGCCAGCAGTACATCCGGGACAGGGAGTTATTCAGAGACCCAGTACTTC. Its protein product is CASSTSGTGSYSETQYF.

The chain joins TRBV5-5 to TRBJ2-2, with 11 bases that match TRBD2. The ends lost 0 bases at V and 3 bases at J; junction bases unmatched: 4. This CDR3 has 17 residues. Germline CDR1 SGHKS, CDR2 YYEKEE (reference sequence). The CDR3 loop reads CASSLVTSGVYTGELFF. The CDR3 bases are TGTGCCAGCAGCTTGGTGACTAGCGGGGTATACACCGGGGAGCTGTTTTTT. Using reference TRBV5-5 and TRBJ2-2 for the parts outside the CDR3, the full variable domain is DAGVTQSPTHLIKTRGQQVTLRCSPISGHKSVSWYQQVLGQGPQFIFQYYEKEERGRGNFPDRFSARQFPNYSSELNVNALLLGDSALYLCASSLVTSGVYTGELFFGEGSRLTVL.

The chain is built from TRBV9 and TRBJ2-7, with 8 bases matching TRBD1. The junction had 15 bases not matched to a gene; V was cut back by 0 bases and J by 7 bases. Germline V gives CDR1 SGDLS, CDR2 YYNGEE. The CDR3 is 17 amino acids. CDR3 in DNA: TGTGCCAGCAGCGTAGGGGAGAGGTGGCAGGGGGCTGGGGAGCAGTACTTC. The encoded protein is CASSVGERWQGAGEQYF.

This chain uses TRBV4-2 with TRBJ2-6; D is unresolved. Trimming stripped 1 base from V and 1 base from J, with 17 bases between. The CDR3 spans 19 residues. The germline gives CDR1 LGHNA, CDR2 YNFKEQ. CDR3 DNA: TGTGCCAGCAGCCAAGCCGGGTTAGGGAAATGGTCTGGGGCCAACGTCCTGACTTTC. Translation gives CASSQAGLGKWSGANVLTF.

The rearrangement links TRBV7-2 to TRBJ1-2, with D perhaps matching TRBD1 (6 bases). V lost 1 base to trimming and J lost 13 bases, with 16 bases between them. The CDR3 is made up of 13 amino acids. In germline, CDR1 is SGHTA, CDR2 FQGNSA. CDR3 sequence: CASSLDMSGGRTF. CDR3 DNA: TGTGCCAGCAGCTTAGATATGTCTGGGGGGCGCACCTTC.